The present T cell receptor beta chain was sequenced within a study of PD-1 blockade in classical Hodgkin lymphoma. Study-wide results and limits: Any patient who commenced nivolumab under 1 year after ASCT was excluded.

Each patient experienced a relapse that followed autologous stem cell transplantation, and brentuximab vedotin exposure varied. The assay was immunoSEQ multiplex PCR, and TCRdb's table has in-frame clones only and misses some. The repertoire holds 25,000 to 30,000 clones, with roughly 70% as singletons. A note on this clone: Its antigen is unidentified.

The CDR3 covers 16 residues. Trimming took off 6 bases at V and 0 bases at J, with 15 bases between the two ends. CDR1 and CDR2 (germline): LNHDA, SQIVND (reference sequence). The source material was peripheral blood mononuclear cells (PBMCs), sampled before the second cycle of nivolumab. The chain employs TRBV19 and TRBJ1-5, with a tentative D call TRBD1 (5 bases). The receptor was derived from a human donor with classical Hodgkin lymphoma. The CDR3 region is CASRTRGRVSNQPQHF. The CDR3 DNA is TGTGCCAGTAGGACAAGGGGACGGGTTAGCAATCAGCCCCAGCATTTT.